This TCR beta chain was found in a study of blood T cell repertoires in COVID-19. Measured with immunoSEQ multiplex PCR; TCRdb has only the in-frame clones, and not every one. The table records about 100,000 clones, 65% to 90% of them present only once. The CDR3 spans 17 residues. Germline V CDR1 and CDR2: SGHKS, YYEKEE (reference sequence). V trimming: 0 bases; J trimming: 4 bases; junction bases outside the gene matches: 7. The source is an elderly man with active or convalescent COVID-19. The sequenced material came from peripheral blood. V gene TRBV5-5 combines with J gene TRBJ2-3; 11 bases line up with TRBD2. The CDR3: CASSLAGTSGPADTQYF. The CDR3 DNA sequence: TGTGCCAGCAGCTTGGCCGGGACTAGCGGACCTGCAGATACGCAGTATTTT.